This T cell receptor (beta chain) was sequenced for a study of metastatic and nonmetastatic thyroid tumors. Study outcomes and limitations: The study reportedly found significantly higher TCR beta diversity in malignant thyroid tumors than benign nodules, in blood and tumor.

There are a few counts of this clone. Its specificity is unknown. All patients were untreated before thyroid surgery. TCRdb recomputed clones from the PCR reads via MiXCR. Among about 7,900 clones listed, about 26% were seen once. The TCR originated in a female donor with papillary thyroid cancer or a benign thyroid nodule (not recorded which). Some clones in this sample may be carry-over from other donors' samples. Sequenced: adjacent normal tissue.

The CDR3 DNA reads TGTGCCAGCAGCCCTCCGGGACAGGGAAACACCATATATTTT. Protein: CASSPPGQGNTIYF. The V call is TRBV7-6, the J call TRBJ1-3; 7 nucleotides line up with TRBD1. The CDR3 sequence is 14 residues long. V lost 5 bases to trimming and J lost 4 bases; unmatched junction nucleotides: 5. The germline CDR1 and CDR2 sequences are SGHVS and FNYEAQ.